This TCR beta chain was observed in a study of patients and donors after allogeneic stem cell transplantation. TCRdb re-derived calls from the RT-PCR reads in MiXCR, one entry per CDR3 protein. The sample includes roughly 200,000 distinct CDR3 sequences, 38% seen only once; the top ten take more than 9%. This clonotype appeared many times. The ends were cut back, 4 bases at V and 0 bases at J, with 12 bases in the middle. This CDR3 comprises 15 residues. CDR1 SGHVS and CDR2 FQNEAQ come from the germline V gene. Sequenced input: blood, either unsorted or a sorted T cell fraction (not recorded which). This receptor was identified in a human donor who was either an allogeneic HSCT recipient or a stem cell or donor lymphocyte infusion donor (not recorded which). It is not recorded whose cells these are; they may come from a transplant donor. The rearrangement links TRBV7-8 to TRBJ2-5; D may be TRBD1 (6 bases). CDR3 sequence reads: CASSSQRDNQETQYF. CDR3 bases: TGTGCCAGCAGCTCTCAACGGGACAACCAAGAGACCCAGTACTTC.